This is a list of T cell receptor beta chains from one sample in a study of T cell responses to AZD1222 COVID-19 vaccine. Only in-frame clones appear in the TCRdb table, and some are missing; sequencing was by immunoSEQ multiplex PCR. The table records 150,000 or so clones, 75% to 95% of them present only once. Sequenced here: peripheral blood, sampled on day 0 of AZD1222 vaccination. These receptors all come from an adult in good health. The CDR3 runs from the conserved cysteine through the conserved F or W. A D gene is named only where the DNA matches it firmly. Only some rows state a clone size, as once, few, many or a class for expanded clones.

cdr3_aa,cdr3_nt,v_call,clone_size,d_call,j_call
CASSPGLGTEAFF,TGTGCCAGCTCACCGGGGTTGGGCACTGAAGCTTTCTTT,TRBV18,-,-,TRBJ1-1
CASSLVGSLGKQFF,TGTGCCAGCAGCTTAGTAGGTTCTCTGGGAAAGCAGTTCTTC,TRBV7-2,-,-,TRBJ2-1
CASSVDREESSYNSPLHF,TGCGCCAGCAGCGTCGACAGGGAGGAGAGCTCCTATAATTCACCCCTCCACTTT,TRBV5-1,-,TRBD1,TRBJ1-6
CASIFGGDNEQFF,TGTGCCAGCATCTTTGGGGGGGACAATGAGCAGTTCTTC,TRBV2,-,TRBD2,TRBJ2-1
CASSLASGYNEQFF,TGTGCCAGCAGCCTGGCTAGCGGGTACAATGAGCAGTTCTTC,TRBV6-2/TRBV6-3,-,TRBD2,TRBJ2-1
CASTLGQGVRPDTQYF,TGTGCCAGCACCCTGGGGCAGGGAGTTCGCCCAGATACGCAGTATTTT,TRBV5-6,-,-,TRBJ2-3
CAREQGWDTEAFF,TGTGCCAGAGAACAGGGTTGGGACACTGAAGCTTTCTTT,TRBV2,-,-,TRBJ1-1
CASSQDENTSGNTIYF,TGCGCCAGCAGCCAAGATGAGAACACCTCTGGAAACACCATATATTTT,TRBV4-3,-,-,TRBJ1-3
CASSMYTSGSTDTQYF,TGTGCCAGTAGTATGTATACTAGCGGAAGCACAGATACGCAGTATTTT,TRBV19,-,TRBD2,TRBJ2-3
CASTYPGGGQPQHF,TGTGCCAGCACCTACCCAGGGGGGGGTCAGCCCCAGCATTTT,TRBV6-6,-,TRBD1,TRBJ1-5
CASSPQLGQYNEQFF,TGTGCCAGCAGCCCCCAGCTGGGACAGTACAATGAGCAGTTCTTC,TRBV14,few,TRBD1,TRBJ2-1
CASSTLGTEAFF,TGTGCCAGCTCCACCTTAGGCACTGAAGCTTTCTTT,TRBV9,-,-,TRBJ1-1
CASSLDNYNEQFF,TGTGCCAGCAGTTTAGACAACTACAATGAGCAGTTCTTC,TRBV12-3/TRBV12-4,-,-,TRBJ2-1
CASSLLEGSNTGELFF,TGTGCCAGCAGCTTACTTGAGGGGAGCAACACCGGGGAGCTGTTTTTT,TRBV13,-,-,TRBJ2-2
CASSFPVGTVNEQFF,TGTGCCAGCAGTTTTCCCGTGGGGACAGTCAATGAGCAGTTCTTC,TRBV28,once,TRBD1,TRBJ2-1
CASSAGLYEQYF,TGTGCCAGCAGTGCAGGGTTGTACGAGCAGTACTTC,TRBV25-1,-,-,TRBJ2-7
CASSPLGLNQPQHF,TGTGCCAGTAGTCCCCTTGGGCTTAATCAGCCCCAGCATTTT,TRBV19,few,-,TRBJ1-5
CSGGGLSSTDTQYF,TGCAGCGGGGGGGGGCTCTCAAGCACAGATACGCAGTATTTT,TRBV29-1,few,-,TRBJ2-3
CASSPRAGTAYQPQHF,TGTGCCAGCAGCCCCCGCGCCGGGACTGCCTATCAGCCCCAGCATTTT,TRBV7-8,-,-,TRBJ1-5
CASSVGAAGYYNEQFF,TGTGCCAGCAGCGTAGGAGCTGCTGGGTACTACAATGAGCAGTTCTTC,TRBV9,-,-,TRBJ2-1
CASRIRGPRSGNTIYF,TGTGCCAGCAGAATCAGGGGGCCTCGTTCTGGAAACACCATATATTTT,TRBV11-3,-,TRBD1,TRBJ1-3
CASSPPSGPNSYEQYF,TGTGCCAGCAGCCCTCCTTCCGGGCCAAACTCCTACGAGCAGTACTTC,TRBV7-9,-,-,TRBJ2-7
CASSLWALGGNTIYF,TGTGCCAGCAGCTTATGGGCTTTGGGGGGAAACACCATATATTTT,TRBV11-2,-,-,TRBJ1-3
CATQGGSYNEQFF,TGTGCCACCCAGGGAGGGTCCTACAATGAGCAGTTCTTC,TRBV12-3/TRBV12-4,-,TRBD2,TRBJ2-1
CASSFFDNNSPLHF,TGTGCCAGCAGTTTTTTCGACAATAATTCACCCCTCCACTTT,TRBV27,-,-,TRBJ1-6
CASSLGLAGAGELFF,TGTGCCAGCAGCTTGGGACTAGCGGGAGCCGGGGAGCTGTTTTTT,TRBV5-6,once,TRBD2,TRBJ2-2
CASSDSGTSGTFYNEQFF,TGCGCCAGCAGTGATTCCGGGACTAGCGGGACCTTTTACAATGAGCAGTTCTTC,TRBV10-2,-,TRBD2,TRBJ2-1
CASSVEDLSSYEQYF,TGTGCCAGCAGCGTAGAAGACCTCAGCTCCTACGAGCAGTACTTC,TRBV9,-,-,TRBJ2-7
CASSLAADLNSPLHF,TGTGCCAGCAGCTTAGCTGCCGACCTCAATTCACCCCTCCACTTT,TRBV7-2,-,-,TRBJ1-6
CASSPGGTSYNEQFF,TGCGCCAGCAGCCCGGGTGGGACGAGCTACAATGAGCAGTTCTTC,TRBV5-1,-,-,TRBJ2-1
CASSLSSAETQYF,TGTGCCAGCAGCTTATCTAGCGCTGAGACCCAGTACTTC,TRBV11-3,-,-,TRBJ2-5
CASSRGTSLQTTDGQYF,TGTGCCAGCAGCCGTGGGACTAGCCTTCAGACCACCGACGGGCAGTACTTC,TRBV5-4,few,TRBD2,TRBJ2-7
CASSPLPSGGLSSGANVLTF,TGTGCCAGCTCACCACTTCCTAGCGGGGGGCTAAGCTCTGGGGCCAACGTCCTGACTTTC,TRBV18,-,TRBD2,TRBJ2-6
CASSVDVTGGNTIYF,TGTGCCAGCAGCGTAGACGTTACGGGAGGAAACACCATATATTTT,TRBV9,-,-,TRBJ1-3
CASSILAGDPLTDTQYF,TGTGCCAGCAGCATACTAGCGGGAGACCCCCTCACAGATACGCAGTATTTT,TRBV21-1,-,-,TRBJ2-3
CASSLSNRKQFF,TGTGCCAGCAGTTTATCCAATCGTAAGCAGTTCTTC,TRBV12-3/TRBV12-4,few,-,TRBJ2-1
CSVEGGRGNTEAFF,TGCAGCGTTGAAGGGGGCAGGGGGAACACTGAAGCTTTCTTT,TRBV29-1,-,-,TRBJ1-1
CASGLTGQTNTGELFF,TGCGCCAGTGGGCTAACAGGACAAACGAACACCGGGGAGCTGTTTTTT,TRBV5-1,-,-,TRBJ2-2
CASSSSGSGFYNEQFF,TGTGCCAGCAGCTCCTCGGGTAGCGGGTTCTACAATGAGCAGTTCTTC,TRBV7-2,-,TRBD2,TRBJ2-1
CASSYGLQETQYF,TGTGCCAGCAGTTACGGGTTACAAGAGACCCAGTACTTC,TRBV6-5,-,-,TRBJ2-5
CASSPSGGGTEAFF,TGTGCCAGCAGCCCTTCGGGGGGGGGCACTGAAGCTTTCTTT,TRBV7-3,once,-,TRBJ1-1
CASSRPGQKSSYEQYF,TGTGCCAGCAGTCGACCGGGACAGAAGAGCTCCTACGAGCAGTACTTC,TRBV6-2/TRBV6-3,-,TRBD1,TRBJ2-7
CASSFDHLTDTQYF,TGTGCCAGCAGCTTCGATCATCTCACAGATACGCAGTATTTT,TRBV7-3,-,-,TRBJ2-3
CAISLGPTQYF,TGTGCCATCAGCTTAGGGCCTACGCAGTATTTT,TRBV10-3,-,-,TRBJ2-3
CASSLAFGREQFF,TGTGCCAGCAGCTTAGCCTTTGGTCGAGAGCAGTTCTTC,TRBV7-2,-,-,TRBJ2-1
CASSPGQYSNYEQYF,TGTGCCAGCTCACCCGGGCAATACTCAAATTACGAGCAGTACTTC,TRBV18,-,-,TRBJ2-7
CATQGENTEAFF,TGTGCCACCCAGGGCGAGAACACTGAAGCTTTCTTT,TRBV12-3/TRBV12-4,-,-,TRBJ1-1
CASSLLDPIGNSPLHF,TGTGCCAGCAGTTTACTTGACCCTATCGGAAATTCACCCCTCCACTTT,TRBV27,-,-,TRBJ1-6
CASSLQRGDYNEQFF,TGCGCCAGCAGCTTGCAGCGGGGGGACTACAATGAGCAGTTCTTC,TRBV5-1,-,TRBD2,TRBJ2-1